Listed here are 28 T cell receptor beta chains from one sample, sequenced in a study of cytomegalovirus exposure and HLA in healthy donors. Amplification used 60 Vbeta primers and 13 Jbeta primers. Assay: immunoSEQ multiplex PCR; the TCRdb copy retains only in-frame clones and omits some. The sample lists around 76,000 clones, around 84% occurring once. Sequencing was carried out using PBMCs. Receptor source: a woman aged 40 to 50 in good health and CMV-seropositive.

This clone has a handful of counts. The V call is TRBV6-1, the J call TRBJ2-2; D uncertain. This CDR3 spans 10 amino acids. Trimming shortened V by 10 bases and J by 7 bases, and 7 bases separated the two germline ends. Germline V gives CDR1 MNHNS, CDR2 SASEGT. The CDR3 spells CATIFGELFF. DNA of the CDR3: TGTGCCACCATTTTCGGGGAGCTGTTTTTT.

This clone was detected once. The DNA of the CDR3 is TGTGCCAGCAGCGACGGACAGGGCTGGGAGACCCAGTACTTC. As protein: CASSDGQGWETQYF. This chain connects TRBV7-9 to TRBJ2-5; 8 bases match TRBD1. Trimming cost V 5 bases and J 5 bases; bases outside gene matches: 7. This CDR3 region has 14 residues. Germline assignment: CDR1 SEHNR and CDR2 FQNEAQ (reference sequence). Drawing the rest from reference TRBV7-9 and TRBJ2-5, the complete variable domain is DTGVSQNPRHKITKRGQNVTFRCDPISEHNRLYWYRQTLGQGPEFLTYFQNEAQLEKSRLLSDRFSAERPKGSFSTLEIQRTEQGDSAMYLCASSDGQGWETQYFGPGTRLLVL.

The genes are TRBV5-6 and TRBJ2-5; possible D gene TRBD1, 6 bases. The CDR3 is 16 amino acids. V was clipped by 1 base and J by 0 bases, with 13 bases between them. CDR1 is SGHDT, CDR2 YYEEEE, per germline. As DNA, the CDR3 is TGTGCCAGCAGCTTGTACGGCAGGGGACACCAAGAGACCCAGTACTTC. Amino acids: CASSLYGRGHQETQYF.

The V and J genes are TRBV5-1 and TRBJ2-1; 9 bases agree with TRBD1. The J segment lost 9 bases and the V segment lost 2 bases, leaving 3 bases of the junction unmatched. This CDR3 is built from 13 residues. Per the germline V gene, CDR1 is SGHRS and CDR2 is YFSETQ. CDR3 sequence reads: CASSFRDRVEQFF. DNA of the CDR3: TGCGCCAGCAGCTTTCGGGACAGGGTTGAGCAGTTCTTC.

This sequence joins TRBV7-2 and TRBJ2-7; D is possibly TRBD1 (5 bases). The length of the CDR3 is 16 residues. From germline, CDR1 is SGHTA and CDR2 FQGNSA. V lost 1 base to trimming and J lost 3 bases, with 16 bases between them. The CDR3 region is CASSLVPLQDYYEQYF. The CDR3 coding sequence is TGTGCCAGCAGCTTAGTACCCTTACAGGATTACTACGAGCAGTACTTC. The full variable domain, its missing parts supplied by reference TRBV7-2 and TRBJ2-7, is GAGVSQSPSNKVTEKGKDVELRCDPISGHTALYWYRQSLGQGLEFLIYFQGNSAPDKSGLPSDRFSAERTGGSVSTLTIQRTQQEDSAVYLCASSLVPLQDYYEQYFGPGTRLTVT.

V gene TRBV7-9 combines with J gene TRBJ1-4; D gene unclear. Trimming took 6 bases from V and 7 from J, leaving 15 bases between them. CDR1 and CDR2 from the germline V gene are SEHNR and FQNEAQ (reference sequence). This CDR3 is built from 14 residues. The CDR3: CASSPSRVGEKLFF. The CDR3 nucleotides read TGTGCCAGCAGTCCTTCGAGGGTGGGTGAAAAACTGTTTTTT.

There are a few counts of this clone. The V gene is TRBV4-1, the J gene TRBJ2-1; TRBD1 is a possible D gene (6 bases). The CDR3 length is 18 residues. V was cut by 1 base and J by 5 bases, with 21 bases left in between. Germline V CDR1 and CDR2: MGHRA, YSYEKL. CDR3 residues: CASSQGPATGPVNNEQFF. In DNA, the CDR3 is TGCGCCAGCAGCCAAGGACCCGCGACAGGTCCGGTCAACAATGAGCAGTTCTTC.

In its sample, this clone was seen a few times. V usage is TRBV4-2 and J usage is TRBJ2-1, with D possibly being TRBD1 (6 bases). CDR1 and CDR2 (germline): LGHNA, YNFKEQ. The CDR3 extends over 15 amino acids. V was shortened by 2 bases and J by 5 bases, with 13 bases between the two germline ends. CDR3 sequence (DNA): TGTGCCAGCAGCCAACGGACAGCTAGAGACAATGAGCAGTTCTTC. Translating gives CASSQRTARDNEQFF.

CDR3 in amino acids: CASSLSGNDNEQFF. As DNA, the CDR3 is TGTGCCAGCAGCCTGTCGGGGAACGACAATGAGCAGTTCTTC. This chain uses TRBV7-9 with TRBJ2-1, with D perhaps TRBD2 (5 bases). The V gene lost 5 bases and the J gene lost 5 bases, with 13 bases spanning the gap. Germline lookup yields CDR1 SEHNR and CDR2 FQNEAQ (reference sequence). This CDR3 comprises 14 residues.

The rearrangement joins TRBV7-3 to TRBJ1-1, with D hard to call. In germline, CDR1 is SGHTA, CDR2 FQGTGA. The germline V and J ends were trimmed by 2 bases and 0 bases, with 7 bases remaining between them. The CDR3 sequence is 14 residues long. The CDR3 bases are TGTGCCAGCAGCTTATCGGTGGTGAACACTGAAGCTTTCTTT. It specifies CASSLSVVNTEAFF.

The chain employs TRBV5-4 and TRBJ1-2; 7 bases align to TRBD1. The CDR3 has 16 residues. Per germline, CDR1 SGHNT and CDR2 YYREEE (reference sequence). The ends lost 4 bases at V and 0 bases at J; junction bases unmatched: 9. The CDR3 nucleotides are TGTGCCAGCAGCCCCCGGGACAGTTCAGCTAACTATGGCTACACCTTC. This gives the protein CASSPRDSSANYGYTF. The whole variable domain, remainder taken from reference TRBV5-4 and TRBJ1-2, is ETGVTQSPTHLIKTRGQQVTLRCSSQSGHNTVSWYQQALGQGPQFIFQYYREEENGRGNFPPRFSGLQFPNYSSELNVNALELDDSALYLCASSPRDSSANYGYTFGSGTRLTVV.

CDR3 bases: TGTGCCAGCAGCTTAGTGGGGACACAAGAGACCCAGTACTTC. This codes for CASSLVGTQETQYF. The V gene is TRBV7-2, the J gene TRBJ2-5, with D possibly being TRBD1 (6 bases). Trimming stripped 1 base from V and 2 bases from J, with 8 bases between. There are 14 residues in the CDR3. Germline assignment: CDR1 SGHTA and CDR2 FQGNSA.

The genes are TRBV4-1 and TRBJ2-1; 10 nucleotides agree with TRBD1. The CDR3 is 14 amino acids. Per germline, CDR1 MGHRA and CDR2 YSYEKL. The V and J ends lost 6 bases and 10 bases, in that order; junction bases with no gene match: 9. CDR3 DNA sequence: TGCGCCAGCAGTTGGGACAGGGGAACGGGGGAGCAGTTCTTC. Protein: CASSWDRGTGEQFF.

The chain employs TRBV9 and TRBJ1-4, with 8 bases identical to TRBD1. The junction had 8 bases not matched to a gene; V was cut back by 3 bases and J by 7 bases. Germline lookup yields CDR1 SGDLS and CDR2 YYNGEE. The CDR3 sequence is 15 residues long. In nucleotides, the CDR3 is TGTGCCAGCAGCGCTTCAGGGGGCGATCCTGAAAAACTGTTTTTT. Protein product: CASSASGGDPEKLFF.

This chain links TRBV28 with TRBJ2-7, with 13 bases fitting TRBD2. The germline V gene has CDR1 MDHEN and CDR2 SYDVKM. This CDR3 comprises 16 residues. V shed 6 bases and J 5 bases; nucleotides not matched to a gene: 10. CDR3: CASSPSLAGGRNEQYF. The CDR3 DNA sequence: TGTGCCAGCAGCCCGTCACTAGCGGGGGGGCGAAACGAGCAGTACTTC. Complete variable domain (other parts from reference TRBV28 and TRBJ2-7): DVKVTQSSRYLVKRTGEKVFLECVQDMDHENMFWYRQDPGLGLRLIYFSYDVKMKEKGDIPEGYSVSREKKERFSLILESASTNQTSMYLCASSPSLAGGRNEQYFGPGTRLTVT.

The CDR3 loop reads CASSLLRERTDTQYF. The CDR3 coding sequence is TGTGCCAGCTCCCTCCTGAGGGAAAGGACAGATACGCAGTATTTT. The chain uses TRBV18 and TRBJ2-3; possibly TRBD2 for D (5 bases). Germline assignment: CDR1 KGHSH and CDR2 LQKENI. This CDR3 region has 15 residues. V was cut by 6 bases and J by 3 bases, with 16 bases left in between.

The chain combines TRBV2 with TRBJ2-1, with TRBD2 matching over 11 bases. The CDR3 has 15 amino acids. V gave up 7 bases and J gave up 9 bases; unmatched junction bases: 11. The germline gives CDR1 SNHLY, CDR2 FYNNEI. CDR3 residues: CASTLNSGGGSEQFF. The CDR3 region has the DNA TGTGCCAGCACCCTAAATAGCGGGGGGGGATCTGAGCAGTTCTTC. The full variable domain, its missing parts supplied by reference TRBV2 and TRBJ2-1, is EPEVTQTPSHQVTQMGQEVILRCVPISNHLYFYWYRQILGQKVEFLVSFYNNEISEKSEIFDDQFSVERPDGSNFTLKIRSTKLEDSAMYFCASTLNSGGGSEQFFGPGTRLTVL.

V gene TRBV12-5 combines with J gene TRBJ2-5; tentatively, D is TRBD2 (6 bases). This CDR3 contains 13 residues. V was trimmed by 5 bases and J by 1 base, leaving 8 bases between them. CDR1 LGHNT and CDR2 FRNRAP come from the germline V gene. In nucleotides, the CDR3 is TGTGCTAGTGGTGGAGGGACCCAAGAGACCCAGTACTTC. Its translation is CASGGGTQETQYF.

This clone was picked up a small number of times. V usage is TRBV5-4 and J usage is TRBJ1-4; 10 bases agree with TRBD1. With 4 bases clipped from V and 7 bases from J, the junction kept 4 bases outside the gene matches. The CDR3 has 14 amino acids. CDR1 is SGHNT and CDR2 is YYREEE in the germline V gene (reference sequence). As DNA, the CDR3 is TGTGCCAGCAGCCGACAGGGGGCCGTTGAAAAACTGTTTTTT. Amino acids: CASSRQGAVEKLFF.

The V gene is TRBV5-1, the J gene TRBJ2-1; 8 bases are shared with TRBD1. CDR3 length: 16 residues. The germline gives CDR1 SGHRS, CDR2 YFSETQ. J was trimmed by 7 bases and V by 0 bases; bases with no gene match: 9. CDR3 amino acids: CASSLEWQGAGNEQFF. The CDR3 region has the DNA TGCGCCAGCAGCTTGGAGTGGCAGGGGGCGGGGAATGAGCAGTTCTTC.

The chain links TRBV28 to TRBJ2-7; D might be TRBD1 (5 bases). The CDR3 has 13 residues. Trimming removed 4 bases from V and 2 bases from J, with 9 bases in between. Germline V gene data show CDR1 as MDHEN and CDR2 as SYDVKM. CDR3 in DNA: TGTGCCAGCAGTTATAGGACAACCTACGAGCAGTACTTC. Amino acids: CASSYRTTYEQYF. The whole variable domain, filled in from reference TRBV28 and TRBJ2-7, reads DVKVTQSSRYLVKRTGEKVFLECVQDMDHENMFWYRQDPGLGLRLIYFSYDVKMKEKGDIPEGYSVSREKKERFSLILESASTNQTSMYLCASSYRTTYEQYFGPGTRLTVT.

The chain is built from TRBV18 and TRBJ2-7; TRBD1 agrees at 9 bases. The germline V gene encodes CDR1 KGHSH and CDR2 LQKENI. This CDR3 is 15 amino acids long. V trimming: 3 bases; J trimming: 4 bases; junction bases outside the gene matches: 7. CDR3 sequence reads: CASSPGTGFVYEQYF. Here the CDR3 DNA reads TGTGCCAGCTCACCCGGGACAGGGTTTGTTTACGAGCAGTACTTC.

This CDR3 is CASSGPSGGNTGELFF. The CDR3 coding sequence is TGTGCCAGCAGCGGCCCTAGCGGGGGGAACACCGGGGAGCTGTTTTTT. The gene calls are TRBV13 and TRBJ2-2; 10 nucleotides line up with TRBD2. Trimming at V came to 5 bases and at J to 1 base, leaving 4 bases not matched to a gene. Germline-derived CDR1 and CDR2 are PRHDT and FYEKMQ (reference sequence). The CDR3 is 16 residues long. The variable domain in full, completed from reference TRBV13 and TRBJ2-2, reads AAGVIQSPRHLIKEKRETATLKCYPIPRHDTVYWYQQGPGQDPQFLISFYEKMQSDKGSIPDRFSAQQFSDYHSELNMSSLELGDSALYFCASSGPSGGNTGELFFGEGSRLTVL.

The chain links TRBV7-9 to TRBJ2-5; 8 bases are shared with TRBD1. The J call may be faulty, since TRBJ2-7 better matches the DNA end. This CDR3 has 14 amino acids. The germline V gene encodes CDR1 SEHNR and CDR2 FQNEAQ (reference sequence). The CDR3 here is CASSLGQGLGEQYF. The CDR3, as DNA: TGTGCCAGCAGCTTAGGACAGGGGTTAGGCGAGCAGTACTTC.

The count of this clone is one. The genes are TRBV4-3 and TRBJ2-3; the D is unclear. Germline V CDR1 and CDR2: LGHNA, YSLEER. The CDR3 spans 16 residues. Trimming removed 0 bases from V and 0 bases from J, with 10 bases in between. The CDR3 sequence is CASSQEGDGSTDTQYF. In DNA, the CDR3 is TGCGCCAGCAGCCAAGAAGGAGACGGAAGCACAGATACGCAGTATTTT.

The chain joins TRBV10-3 to TRBJ2-1; TRBD1 is a possible D gene (6 bases). Germline CDR1 ENHRY, CDR2 SYGVKD. The CDR3 loop spans 13 amino acids. V was shortened by 3 bases and J by 8 bases, with 11 bases between the two germline ends. CDR3 DNA sequence: TGTGCCATCAGTGAAACAGGGATGGATGAGCAGTTCTTC. Translation gives CAISETGMDEQFF.

This clone was counted between two and nine times. This chain connects TRBV7-9 to TRBJ1-5; 8 nucleotides align to TRBD1. This CDR3 comprises 18 residues. CDR1 SEHNR and CDR2 FQNEAQ come from the germline V gene (reference sequence). V shed 4 bases, J shed 0 bases, and the junction held 11 bases outside the gene matches. The CDR3 DNA sequence: TGTGCCAGCAGCTCAGGGGGCTACAGGTCCGATAGCAATCAGCCCCAGCATTTT. Encoded protein: CASSSGGYRSDSNQPQHF.

This chain links TRBV5-1 with TRBJ2-2, with 13 bases aligning to TRBD2. Germline CDR1 reads SGHRS; CDR2 reads YFSETQ. The CDR3 runs to 17 residues. The V and J ends lost 3 bases and 0 bases, in that order; junction bases with no gene match: 2. For the CDR3, the DNA is TGCGCCAGCAGCTCCGGGACTAGCGGGACGAACACCGGGGAGCTGTTTTTT. Translation gives CASSSGTSGTNTGELFF.